The 14 T cell receptor beta chains reported below all come from one sample, sequenced in a study of T cell changes during pregnancy in multiple sclerosis. Assay: immunoSEQ multiplex PCR; the TCRdb copy retains only in-frame clones and omits some. The data show under 65,000 clones, roughly 93% seen once. Source: CD8+ T cells from peripheral blood mononuclear cells, taken in the third trimester of pregnancy. The receptors derive from a female donor with multiple sclerosis, enrolled in a pregnancy study.

The gene calls are TRBV19 and TRBJ2-1; 10 nucleotides line up with TRBD2. Per germline, CDR1 LNHDA and CDR2 SQIVND (reference sequence). The junction had 11 bases not matched to a gene; V was cut back by 3 bases and J by 12 bases. The CDR3 spans 15 residues. CDR3 in DNA: TGTGCCAGTAGTATCGGGCTAGCGGGAGCCAAGTGGCAGTTCTTC. Its protein is CASSIGLAGAKWQFF.

The V gene is TRBV10-3, the J gene TRBJ2-1; D may be TRBD2 (6 bases). This CDR3 spans 15 amino acids. The ends were cut back, 5 bases at V and 7 bases at J, with 18 bases in the middle. The germline V gene encodes CDR1 ENHRY and CDR2 SYGVKD. For the CDR3, the DNA is TGTGCCATCAGTTCGGTGACGGGAGTAGGGAATGAGCAGTTCTTC. Its translation is CAISSVTGVGNEQFF.

This clone has only a few counts. The chain employs TRBV7-8 and TRBJ2-7, with 8 positions matching TRBD2. Losses at the gene ends were 5 bases for V and 5 bases for J; bases not matched to a gene: 11. The CDR3 runs 15 residues. Germline CDR1 and CDR2: SGHVS and FQNEAQ. CDR3 protein: CASSDPSGRGHEQYF. The CDR3 coding sequence is TGTGCCAGCAGCGACCCTAGCGGGCGTGGCCACGAGCAGTACTTC.

The V and J genes are TRBV4-1 and TRBJ2-7; D perhaps matches TRBD2 (5 bases). Trimming left V 2 bases short and J 1 base short, with 18 bases between. CDR1 and CDR2 (germline): MGHRA, YSYEKL. This CDR3 spans 17 amino acids. CDR3 DNA: TGCGCCAGCAGCCAAAGAGGAGGTACGGCGGCTTCCTACGAGCAGTACTTC. This gives the protein CASSQRGGTAASYEQYF.

This chain joins TRBV5-4 and TRBJ2-1, with D possibly being TRBD2 (5 bases). CDR1 and CDR2 (germline): SGHNT, YYREEE (reference sequence). The CDR3 sequence is 15 residues long. Between the trimmed V and J ends, which lost 1 base and 10 bases, there was a span of 18 bases. The CDR3 DNA reads as TGTGCCAGCAGCTTGTTTATCGGTAGAGGGAACGAGCAGTTCTTC. It yields the protein CASSLFIGRGNEQFF.

The gene calls are TRBV25-1 and TRBJ2-5; maybe TRBD1 (6 bases). The CDR3 runs 15 residues. Between the trimmed V and J ends, which lost 4 bases and 4 bases, there was a span of 16 bases. Looked up from germline, CDR1 is MGHDK and CDR2 is SYGVNS. In DNA, the CDR3 is TGTGCCAGCAGTGCTACAGGGATCGGAAGAGAGACCCAGTACTTC. It yields the protein CASSATGIGRETQYF.

This clone was seen once. The gene calls are TRBV13 and TRBJ2-5; no clear D. The CDR3 has 14 residues. V was shortened by 0 bases and J by 1 base, with 6 bases between the two germline ends. The germline gives CDR1 PRHDT, CDR2 FYEKMQ (reference sequence). The CDR3 nucleotides read TGTGCCAGCAGCTTAGGGGGCCCCCAAGAGACCCAGTACTTC. It encodes CASSLGGPQETQYF.

The V and J genes are TRBV29-1 and TRBJ2-7; TRBD1 matches 7 bases. The length of the CDR3 is 13 residues. The junction had 2 bases not matched to a gene; V was cut back by 3 bases and J by 0 bases. Germline values: CDR1 SQVTM, CDR2 ANQGSEA. Here the CDR3 DNA reads TGCAGCGTTGAGGGGGACAGCTCCTACGAGCAGTACTTC. It specifies CSVEGDSSYEQYF.

V and J are TRBV7-2 and TRBJ2-7; a possible D gene is TRBD1 (5 bases). Germline V gene sequence: CDR1 SGHTA, CDR2 FQGNSA. V lost 6 bases and J lost 7, with 13 bases in between. The CDR3 runs 12 residues. The CDR3 DNA is TGTGCCAGCAGGACCTGGAAGGGGGAGCAGTACTTC. This codes for CASRTWKGEQYF.

The CDR3 protein is CASSLVSYNEQFF. The CDR3 bases are TGCGCCAGCAGCTTGGTTAGCTACAATGAGCAGTTCTTC. V usage is TRBV5-1 and J usage is TRBJ2-1, with D uncertain. This CDR3 comprises 13 residues. Trimming took 0 bases from V and 3 from J, leaving 4 bases between them. Germline V gene lookup returns CDR1 SGHRS and CDR2 YFSETQ.

The sample holds a few counts of this clone. The chain links TRBV19 to TRBJ1-1; tentative D call: TRBD1 (5 bases). The CDR3 loop spans 15 amino acids. V lost 3 bases, J lost 5 bases, and 16 bases lay in between. Germline CDR1 reads LNHDA; CDR2 reads SQIVND (reference sequence). DNA of the CDR3: TGTGCCAGTAGTATTAAATTTCGGGGGTGGACTGAAGCTTTCTTT. As protein: CASSIKFRGWTEAFF.

The chain combines TRBV28 with TRBJ2-6; 7 bases are shared with TRBD1. CDR1 and CDR2 from the germline V gene are MDHEN and SYDVKM. J was trimmed by 0 bases and V by 4 bases; bases with no gene match: 9. This CDR3 has 18 amino acids. CDR3 sequence reads: CASSSIRTGSSGANVLTF. The CDR3 coding sequence is TGTGCCAGCAGTTCTATAAGGACAGGTAGCTCTGGGGCCAACGTCCTGACTTTC. The complete variable domain, with remaining parts taken from reference TRBV28 and TRBJ2-6, reads DVKVTQSSRYLVKRTGEKVFLECVQDMDHENMFWYRQDPGLGLRLIYFSYDVKMKEKGDIPEGYSVSREKKERFSLILESASTNQTSMYLCASSSIRTGSSGANVLTFGAGSRLTVL.

The rearrangement links TRBV19 to TRBJ1-2; 10 bases are shared with TRBD1. The CDR3 loop spans 15 amino acids. Losses at the gene ends were 3 bases for V and 7 bases for J; bases not matched to a gene: 8. CDR1 is LNHDA and CDR2 is SQIVND in the germline V gene (reference sequence). As DNA, the CDR3 is TGTGCCAGTAGTATCTCGACAGGGGGCGGGAGTGGCTACACCTTC. This translates into CASSISTGGGSGYTF.

The V call is TRBV18, the J call TRBJ2-1; unclear D gene. Germline CDR1 is KGHSH and CDR2 is LQKENI. CDR3 length: 13 residues. V dropped 1 base and J dropped 7 bases, with 8 bases sitting between them. The CDR3 sequence is CASSPREENEQFF. The CDR3, as DNA: TGTGCCAGCTCACCACGAGAGGAAAATGAGCAGTTCTTC.